The rows below give T cell receptor beta chains drawn from one sample of a study of cytomegalovirus exposure and HLA in healthy donors. Measured with immunoSEQ multiplex PCR; TCRdb has only the in-frame clones, and not every one. This sample has about 110,000 clones, with around 77% found just once. Sequenced: PBMCs. The receptors were gathered from a male donor in good health and CMV-seronegative. Each CDR3 is given with its conserved first and last residue. The order of the fields is V gene, clone size, D gene, J gene, CDR3 protein, CDR3 DNA. A D gene is named only where the DNA matches it firmly. Clone size, where shown, is once, few, many, or a class for clones that have expanded.

>TRBV6-5|NA|NA|TRBJ1-2
CASSTNGEYYGYTF
TGTGCCAGCAGTACTAACGGGGAATACTATGGCTACACCTTC
>TRBV30|few|TRBD1|TRBJ1-2
CAWTGTGVDYGYTF
TGTGCCTGGACCGGGACAGGGGTTGACTATGGCTACACCTTC
>TRBV28|NA|NA|TRBJ2-7
CASSGMQGLAVYEQYF
TGTGCCAGCAGTGGGATGCAGGGGCTAGCGGTATACGAGCAGTACTTC
>TRBV14|NA|TRBD2|TRBJ2-3
CASSQFPGTSGTDTQYF
TGTGCCAGCAGCCAATTCCCCGGGACTAGCGGAACAGATACGCAGTATTTT
>TRBV11-3|NA|TRBD1|TRBJ2-2
CASRSDRGMSGELFF
TGTGCCAGCAGGTCCGACAGGGGGATGTCCGGGGAGCTGTTTTTT
>TRBV29-1|NA|NA|TRBJ2-1
CSACNEQFF
TGCAGCGCCTGCAATGAGCAGTTCTTC
>TRBV2|NA|TRBD2|TRBJ2-7
CASTRREGEQYF
TGTGCCAGCACCAGGAGGGAGGGCGAGCAGTACTTC
>TRBV19|once|TRBD1|TRBJ1-5
CASSSGTGESQPQHF
TGTGCCAGTAGCTCTGGGACAGGGGAAAGTCAGCCCCAGCATTTT
>TRBV21-1|NA|NA|TRBJ2-7
CASSHPNPSTSYEQYF
TGTGCCAGCAGCCACCCCAATCCCAGTACCTCCTACGAGCAGTACTTC
>TRBV19|NA|NA|TRBJ2-6
CASSIRADSGANVLTF
TGTGCCAGTAGTATTAGAGCTGACTCTGGGGCCAACGTCCTGACTTTC
>TRBV5-4|NA|NA|TRBJ1-1
CASSLVPPLRDTEAFF
TGTGCCAGCAGCTTGGTACCCCCTTTGCGGGACACTGAAGCTTTCTTT
>TRBV5-1|NA|NA|TRBJ2-1
CASSLRGDNEQFF
TGCGCCAGCAGCTTGAGAGGAGACAATGAGCAGTTCTTC
>TRBV7-3|NA|NA|TRBJ2-2
CASSLRGWGQSNTGELFF
TGTGCCAGCAGCTTAAGAGGTTGGGGCCAGTCGAACACCGGGGAGCTGTTTTTT
>TRBV6-5|NA|TRBD1|TRBJ1-3
CASSSKTGAAGNTIYF
TGTGCCAGCAGTTCTAAGACAGGGGCGGCTGGAAACACCATATATTTT
>TRBV5-1|NA|NA|TRBJ2-1
CASSSTTSSYNEQFF
TGCGCCAGCAGCTCGACGACTAGCTCCTACAATGAGCAGTTCTTC
>TRBV6-5|NA|TRBD2|TRBJ2-5
CASSLGTSAIKETQYF
TGTGCCAGCAGTTTAGGGACTAGCGCGATTAAAGAGACCCAGTACTTC
>TRBV5-4|NA|TRBD2|TRBJ2-5
CASSLSAGRGETQYF
TGTGCCAGCAGCTTGTCCGCAGGGCGGGGGGAGACCCAGTACTTC
>TRBV7-9|NA|TRBD1|TRBJ1-5
CASSLVIRGLFNQPQHF
TGTGCCAGCAGCTTAGTAATCAGGGGGCTATTCAATCAGCCCCAGCATTTT
>TRBV18|few|NA|TRBJ2-5
CASSPEGRGTQYF
TGTGCCAGCTCACCAGAAGGACGGGGGACCCAGTACTTC
>TRBV28|NA|TRBD1|TRBJ1-1
CASSGPDRGRRGNTEAFF
TGTGCCAGCAGTGGCCCAGACAGGGGGCGCAGAGGGAACACTGAAGCTTTCTTT
>TRBV4-1|once|NA|TRBJ2-1
CASSQGLARSSYNEQFF
TGCGCCAGCAGCCAGGGCCTAGCGCGAAGCTCCTACAATGAGCAGTTCTTC
>TRBV10-1|NA|NA|TRBJ1-2
CASSRGVEDYGYTF
TGCGCCAGCAGCCGGGGTGTGGAGGACTATGGCTACACCTTC
>TRBV5-1|NA|TRBD1|TRBJ2-5
CASSQQGAIRETQYF
TGCGCCAGCAGCCAACAGGGGGCGATACGGGAGACCCAGTACTTC
>TRBV6-5|NA|NA|TRBJ2-1
CASSLGGNEQFF
TGTGCCAGCAGCCTCGGGGGTAATGAGCAGTTCTTC
>TRBV29-1|once|NA|TRBJ2-7
CSVEDRAGLYEQYF
TGCAGCGTTGAAGATAGGGCAGGGTTGTACGAGCAGTACTTC
>TRBV5-1|once|TRBD2|TRBJ2-1
CASSPYLAGDVRGNEQFF
TGCGCCAGCAGCCCGTACCTGGCGGGAGATGTACGGGGCAATGAGCAGTTCTTC
>TRBV4-1|NA|NA|TRBJ1-5
CASSQDWRPGPSNQPQHF
TGCGCCAGCAGCCAAGACTGGCGGCCGGGTCCGAGCAATCAGCCCCAGCATTTT
>TRBV5-6|NA|NA|TRBJ2-1
CASSFQGERKQFF
TGTGCCAGCAGCTTCCAGGGTGAGAGGAAGCAGTTCTTC
>TRBV5-1|NA|TRBD1|TRBJ1-6
CASSPGTAWNSPLHF
TGCGCCAGCAGCCCGGGGACAGCTTGGAATTCACCCCTCCACTTT
>TRBV15|NA|NA|TRBJ1-2
CATSSVLSHGYTF
TGTGCCACCAGCAGTGTCTTATCCCATGGCTACACCTTC
>TRBV6-5|NA|NA|TRBJ2-6
CASSYSGQAGANVLTF
TGTGCCAGCAGTTACTCAGGACAAGCTGGGGCCAACGTCCTGACTTTC
>TRBV28|NA|NA|TRBJ2-1
CASIGTGDFYNEQFF
TGTGCCAGCATAGGAACCGGGGACTTTTATAATGAGCAGTTCTTC
>TRBV5-5|few|TRBD1|TRBJ1-5
CASSWGQGPIEPQHF
TGTGCCAGCAGCTGGGGACAGGGACCTATAGAGCCCCAGCATTTT
>TRBV4-1|NA|NA|TRBJ1-1
CASSQAPVLNTEAFF
TGCGCCAGCAGCCAAGCCCCAGTTTTGAACACTGAAGCTTTCTTT
>TRBV6-1|NA|NA|TRBJ1-5
CASSEGAGAFVDNQPQHF
TGTGCCAGCAGTGAAGGGGCGGGAGCATTCGTGGACAATCAGCCCCAGCATTTT
>TRBV4-2|NA|TRBD2|TRBJ2-1
CASSQGGTSGNNEQFF
TGTGCCAGCAGCCAAGGAGGGACTAGCGGAAACAATGAGCAGTTCTTC
>TRBV12-5|once|NA|TRBJ2-5
CASAHGADQETQYF
TGTGCTAGTGCCCATGGGGCAGATCAAGAGACCCAGTACTTC
>TRBV6-7|NA|NA|TRBJ1-2
CASITGLSSNGYTF
TGTGCCAGCATCACCGGTTTGTCATCAAATGGCTACACCTTC
>TRBV2|NA|NA|TRBJ1-2
CASPGGGGGYTF
TGTGCCAGCCCCGGTGGGGGAGGAGGCTACACCTTC
>TRBV29-1|NA|TRBD2|TRBJ2-7
CSVYSGRNYEQYF
TGCAGCGTATATAGCGGGAGGAACTACGAGCAGTACTTC
>TRBV19|NA|TRBD2|TRBJ2-4
CASSIGASGRGAKNIQYF
TGTGCCAGTAGTATTGGGGCTAGCGGGAGGGGGGCCAAAAACATTCAGTACTTC
>TRBV7-8|NA|NA|TRBJ1-1
CASSLTDRLNTEAFF
TGTGCCAGCAGCCTTACCGACAGGTTGAACACTGAAGCTTTCTTT
>TRBV2|NA|NA|TRBJ2-1
CASKGTENEQFF
TGTGCCAGCAAAGGAACAGAGAATGAGCAGTTCTTC
>TRBV5-6|NA|TRBD1|TRBJ1-4
CASIRQGKGTNEKLFF
TGTGCCAGCATCCGACAGGGGAAGGGTACTAATGAAAAACTGTTTTTT
>TRBV28|NA|NA|TRBJ1-4
CASNTDRPKKNEKLFF
TGTGCCAGCAACACCGACAGGCCAAAGAAGAATGAAAAACTGTTTTTT
>TRBV29-1|NA|NA|TRBJ2-2
CSVDVGPGELFF
TGCAGCGTTGATGTGGGGCCCGGGGAGCTGTTTTTT
>TRBV28|NA|NA|TRBJ2-3
CASSFGGSTDTQYF
TGTGCCAGCAGTTTTGGAGGCAGCACAGATACGCAGTATTTT
>TRBV25-1|NA|TRBD2|TRBJ2-7
CASSEEAGGPIQIYEQYF
TGTGCCAGCAGTGAGGAAGCGGGAGGGCCCATCCAGATCTACGAGCAGTACTTC
>TRBV5-8|few|NA|TRBJ2-1
CASSLVGQSLNEQFF
TGTGCCAGCAGCCTGGTGGGGCAGAGCCTCAATGAGCAGTTCTTC
>TRBV19|NA|TRBD1|TRBJ1-1
CASIPDRKGNTEAFF
TGTGCCAGTATTCCGGACAGGAAGGGAAACACTGAAGCTTTCTTT
>TRBV27|NA|NA|TRBJ2-3
CASSLGSTDTQYF
TGTGCCAGCAGTTTGGGCAGCACAGATACGCAGTATTTT
>TRBV19|NA|TRBD1|TRBJ1-4
CASSDRYNEKLFF
TGTGCCAGTTCGGACAGGTATAATGAAAAACTGTTTTTT
>TRBV7-9|NA|TRBD2|TRBJ2-2
CASSWTSGSPRELFF
TGTGCCAGCAGCTGGACTAGCGGGAGTCCCAGGGAGCTGTTTTTT
>TRBV7-6|NA|TRBD1|TRBJ2-5
CASSLSTGGLRETQYF
TGTGCCAGCAGCCTAAGTACAGGGGGCTTGCGAGAGACCCAGTACTTC
>TRBV7-9|few|NA|TRBJ2-1
CASSLDRNNEQFF
TGTGCCAGCAGCTTAGACAGGAACAATGAGCAGTTCTTC
>TRBV2|NA|TRBD1|TRBJ1-4
CASVETGGLEKLFF
TGTGCCAGCGTCGAAACAGGGGGGTTAGAAAAACTGTTTTTT
>TRBV5-6|NA|NA|TRBJ2-3
CASSVRRDLLEWAQYF
TGTGCCAGCAGCGTGCGCCGGGACTTACTAGAGTGGGCGCAGTATTTT
>TRBV29-1|NA|NA|TRBJ2-7
CSVRYSDYEQYF
TGCAGCGTCCGATACTCTGACTACGAGCAGTACTTC
>TRBV6-6|NA|TRBD2|TRBJ2-7
CASSNLAGSYEQYF
TGTGCCAGCTCAAACCTAGCGGGAAGCTACGAGCAGTACTTC